Listed below are T cell receptor beta chains from one sample, sequenced in a study of cytomegalovirus exposure and HLA in healthy donors. The assay was immunoSEQ multiplex PCR, and TCRdb's table has in-frame clones only and misses some. The sample shows 85,000 to 130,000 clones, approximately 71% of them seen only once. Sequencing was carried out using PBMCs. These receptors came from a man aged 40-49 years in good health and CMV-seronegative. Both conserved end residues are trimmed from each CDR3.

CDR3,length,V
ASIDGRGNYGYT,12,TRBV5-6
ASSELLGRNNSPLH,14,TRBV6-1
ASSLAVGVDTGELF,14,TRBV5-1
ASSQGLAGGRSYNEQF,16,TRBV5-1
ASSERGRGSSGANVLT,16,TRBV25-1
ASSTQIYPSYEQY,13,TRBV2
ASSLRTGGSLNTEAF,15,TRBV5-1
ASSRTGGSLFGYT,13,TRBV27
ASSVGPNQPQH,11,TRBV9
ASRGAARGTGHTYEQY,16,TRBV10-2
ASSRRELPGEQY,12,TRBV7-2
ASSESRTGSLGGYT,14,TRBV2
ASSPQVPNGGPGELF,15,TRBV4-2
ASSQDSASGGRETQY,15,TRBV4-1
ASSLRGYGYT,10,TRBV27
ASSRGPAGQF,10,TRBV7-9
ASSYKAGGYYEQY,13,TRBV6-6
ASSPGTGQTYEQY,13,TRBV18
ASSGLSTYEQY,11,TRBV27
ASSVALAPVGNEQF,14,TRBV9
ASSAGQGAVGYT,12,TRBV2
ASSQGGGSKNTEAF,14,TRBV4-1
ASSPTGGAGFTDTQY,15,TRBV18
ATSSTGTSGETQY,13,TRBV15
ASSYGPNMNTEAF,13,TRBV6-5
ASSVGGGQETQY,12,TRBV9
ASSLEGSGGVSQETQY,16,TRBV11-2
ASSAQGAASPLH,12,TRBV7-6
SSSLPRGGYT,10,TRBV7-9
ASSVGGNTEAF,11,TRBV14
ASSSSGDYGYT,11,TRBV19
ASSPPGRGRAF,11,TRBV7-2
ASTTGHGYT,9,TRBV19
ASSLEGGTYNEQF,13,TRBV5-4
ASSYRGGAGTDTQY,14,TRBV6-5
ASSIGQRGTYEQY,13,TRBV19
ASSNRLAGGYNEQF,14,TRBV11-2
ASSILLPNQPQH,12,TRBV19
ASSLGARTRGNTIY,14,TRBV5-5
ASSVGTSGTETQY,13,TRBV7-7
ASGLVLRAATDTQY,14,TRBV12-5
ASNEDRRDYEQY,12,TRBV6-1
ASSLWGAGELF,11,TRBV5-1
ASSGGGPQETQY,12,TRBV6-1
ASSAGQGSYNEQF,13,TRBV5-8
ASSFQGRNYGYT,12,TRBV7-2
ASSVGNTGRYGYT,13,TRBV9
ASSATGELF,9,TRBV9
ASSLENLAGGLGQTQY,16,TRBV7-8
ASSVASSYEQY,11,TRBV10-1
ASSRRDRAGGELF,13,TRBV6-5
ASSFLGGQATGEQY,14,TRBV5-6
ASSLIAYEQY,10,TRBV7-2
ASSLVPQGGYT,11,TRBV11-2
ASSQGPPGLAAYEQY,15,TRBV4-1